The TCR beta chain described here comes from a study of CD8 T cells in ankylosing spondylitis. Of note for this clonotype: Antigen specificity is unknown.

General study points: Within ankylosing spondylitis blood, a TCR beta motif made up of eight highly homologous variants appeared to be characteristic.

The V end was cut by 6 bases, the J end by 4 bases, with 12 bases between. This CDR3 contains 13 residues. MiXCR, run by TCRdb on the 5' RACE reads, gives a single entry per CDR3 protein. The repertoire includes almost 400,000 distinct CDR3 sequences, about a fifth of them detected once, and less than 20% sits in the top ten. The sequenced sample consisted of blood, either unsorted or a sorted T cell fraction (not recorded which). V and J are TRBV12-3 or TRBV12-4 and TRBJ1-2; D is unclear. The source of this sequence is a male donor with ankylosing spondylitis. In DNA form, the CDR3 reads TGTGCCAGCAGGCGGGAGTACCTCTATGGCTACACCTTC. This sequence encodes CASRREYLYGYTF.